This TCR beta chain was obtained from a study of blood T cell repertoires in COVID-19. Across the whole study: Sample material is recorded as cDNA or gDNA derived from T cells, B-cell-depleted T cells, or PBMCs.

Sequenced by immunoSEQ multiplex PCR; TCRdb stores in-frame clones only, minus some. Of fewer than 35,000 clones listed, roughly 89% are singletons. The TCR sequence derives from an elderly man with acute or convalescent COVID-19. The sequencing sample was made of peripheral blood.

CDR3 nucleotide sequence: TGTGCCTGGAGTGTACTGAACGGGAGGGAAGAGACCCAGTACTTC. It codes for CAWSVLNGREETQYF. The chain is built from TRBV30 and TRBJ2-5; 8 bases align to TRBD2. The CDR3 length is 15 residues. The J segment lost 3 bases and the V segment lost 0 bases, leaving 6 bases of the junction unmatched. Germline CDR1 and CDR2: GTSNPN and SVGIG (reference sequence).